This T cell receptor (beta chain) was identified in a study of blood T cell repertoires in COVID-19. Followed longitudinally, the Seattle patients had been enrolled during active infection. Sequencing was performed with immunoSEQ multiplex PCR; in TCRdb, only in-frame clones are kept and a portion is missing. The table has over 70,000 clones, about four fifths seen once. Specimen: peripheral blood. This sequence was found in a man in his 70s with COVID-19, enrolled during active disease.

CDR3 in DNA: TGTGCCAGCAGTTATCGACAGGGGGCGTTTGGCTACACCTTC. Translated: CASSYRQGAFGYTF. This sequence joins TRBV6-5 and TRBJ1-2; 10 nucleotides align to TRBD1. The CDR3 is 14 residues long. Germline CDR1 and CDR2: MNHEY and SVGAGI. V lost 3 bases to trimming and J lost 7 bases; unmatched junction nucleotides: 5.